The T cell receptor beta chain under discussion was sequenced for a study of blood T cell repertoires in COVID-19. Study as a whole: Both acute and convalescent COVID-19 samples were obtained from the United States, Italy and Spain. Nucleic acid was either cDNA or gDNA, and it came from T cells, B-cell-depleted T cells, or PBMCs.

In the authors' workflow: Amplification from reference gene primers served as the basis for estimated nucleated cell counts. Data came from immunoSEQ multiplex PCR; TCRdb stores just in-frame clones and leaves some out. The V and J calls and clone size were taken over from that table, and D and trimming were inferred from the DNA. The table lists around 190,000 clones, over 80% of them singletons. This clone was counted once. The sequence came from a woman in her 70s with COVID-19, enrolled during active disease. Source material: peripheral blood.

The CDR3 sequence: CAWSVKAGGPYEQFF. The CDR3 DNA reads TGTGCCTGGAGTGTTAAAGCGGGAGGGCCCTATGAGCAGTTCTTC. The chain employs TRBV30 and TRBJ2-1, with 10 bases lining up with TRBD2. This CDR3 contains 15 residues. In germline, CDR1 is GTSNPN, CDR2 SVGIG (reference sequence). The junction had 7 bases not matched to a gene; V was cut back by 0 bases and J by 8 bases.